The 12 T cell receptor beta chains reported below all come from one sample, sequenced in a study of OX40 agonist ivuxolimab in advanced cancers. Repertoires were generated with immunoSEQ multiplex PCR, while TCRdb's copy carries only in-frame clones and drops some. The sample has tens of thousands of clones, approximately 86% seen once. Here the sequenced sample was CD4+ or CD8+ T cells sorted from blood, taken in a trial of the OX40 agonist ivuxolimab. These receptors all come from an adult with an advanced solid tumor such as melanoma, head and neck, liver or kidney cancer.

V and J are TRBV5-1 and TRBJ1-2, with a possible D match to TRBD1 (5 bases). Germline CDR1 SGHRS, CDR2 YFSETQ. This CDR3 spans 13 amino acids. V dropped 2 bases and J dropped 5 bases, with 10 bases sitting between them. The CDR3 sequence: CASSLSEGYGYTF. The CDR3 bases are TGCGCCAGCAGCTTATCAGAGGGGTATGGCTACACCTTC. Drawing the rest from reference TRBV5-1 and TRBJ1-2, the complete variable domain is KAGVTQTPRYLIKTRGQQVTLSCSPISGHRSVSWYQQTPGQGLQFLFEYFSETQRNKGNFPGRFSGRQFSNSRSEMNVSTLELGDSALYLCASSLSEGYGYTFGSGTRLTVV.

This rearrangement joins TRBV6-5 to TRBJ2-3; 9 nucleotides line up with TRBD2. V lost 4 bases and J lost 5; bases outside the gene matches: 4. The CDR3 contains 14 residues. Germline V gene data show CDR1 as MNHEY and CDR2 as SVGAGI. The CDR3 sequence: CASSSGTSLDTQYF. The CDR3 nucleotides read TGTGCCAGCAGTTCTGGGACTAGCCTAGATACGCAGTATTTT.

This clone was seen just once. The chain uses TRBV5-1 and TRBJ2-3; TRBD2 is a possible D gene (5 bases). CDR1 and CDR2 from the germline V gene are SGHRS and YFSETQ. Trimming shortened V by 0 bases and J by 2 bases, and 7 bases separated the two germline ends. The CDR3 totals 14 residues. The CDR3 loop is CASSLGGFTDTQYF. In DNA form, the CDR3 reads TGCGCCAGCAGCTTGGGCGGGTTCACAGATACGCAGTATTTT.

This clone was recorded once. This chain uses TRBV4-3 with TRBJ2-5, with D possibly being TRBD1 or TRBD2 (5 bases each). V lost 4 bases and J lost 5, with 17 bases in between. The CDR3 has 15 amino acids. Germline V lookup: CDR1 LGHNA, CDR2 YSLEER. The CDR3 nucleotides read TGCGCCAGCAGCCGGGACCCGAGCAAATGGGAGACCCAGTACTTC. Amino acid sequence: CASSRDPSKWETQYF.

The V and J genes are TRBV30 and TRBJ1-3, with no clear D. CDR3 size: 14 residues. V shed 0 bases and J shed 1 base, with 7 bases lying between them. CDR1 and CDR2 (germline): GTSNPN, SVGIG (reference sequence). CDR3 protein: CAWSVAGSGNTIYF. As DNA, the CDR3 is TGTGCCTGGAGTGTAGCTGGGTCTGGAAACACCATATATTTT.

This chain joins TRBV7-8 and TRBJ1-4, with D possibly matching TRBD1 (6 bases). V shed 2 bases and J shed 15 bases, with 13 bases lying between them. The CDR3 has 12 amino acids. Germline assignment: CDR1 SGHVS and CDR2 FQNEAQ. CDR3: CASSLTGTNLFF. DNA for the CDR3: TGTGCCAGCAGCTTAACAGGGACGAACTTGTTTTTT.

V usage is TRBV11-1 and J usage is TRBJ2-2; D is perhaps TRBD1 (6 bases). The germline V gene encodes CDR1 SGHAT and CDR2 FQDESV (reference sequence). Trimming took 7 bases from V and 7 from J, leaving 25 bases between them. The CDR3 consists of 17 residues. As DNA, the CDR3 is TGTGCCAGCACCTCTTACAGGGTGGAGAGGGGGAGCGGGGAGCTGTTTTTT. Translating gives CASTSYRVERGSGELFF.

This sequence joins TRBV6-1 and TRBJ1-1; possibly TRBD1 for D (6 bases). Germline CDR1 and CDR2: MNHNS and SASEGT. Trimming took off 4 bases at V and 3 bases at J, with 15 bases between the two ends. This CDR3 has 15 residues. The CDR3 sequence: CASSVIGGADTEAFF. CDR3 bases: TGTGCCAGCAGTGTTATCGGGGGCGCAGACACTGAAGCTTTCTTT.

The chain recombines TRBV5-1 with TRBJ2-1, with D perhaps TRBD2 (5 bases). V was clipped by 4 bases and J by 0 bases, with 8 bases between them. The germline V gene has CDR1 SGHRS and CDR2 YFSETQ. CDR3 size: 14 residues. The CDR3 sequence is CASSAGSSYNEQFF. The CDR3 DNA sequence: TGCGCCAGCAGCGCTGGGAGCTCCTACAATGAGCAGTTCTTC.

The chain carries TRBV6-6 and TRBJ1-5, with D maybe TRBD1 (6 bases). CDR3 length: 16 residues. Trimming stripped 5 bases from V and 2 bases from J, with 16 bases between. Germline CDR1 and CDR2: MNHNY and SVGAGI (reference sequence). The DNA of the CDR3 is TGTGCCAGCAGTACGATGGTGACAGGAGGCAATCAGCCCCAGCATTTT. Protein product: CASSTMVTGGNQPQHF.

This sequence joins TRBV19 and TRBJ2-1; D is unclear. The CDR3 consists of 14 residues. Germline assignment: CDR1 LNHDA and CDR2 SQIVND (reference sequence). Trimming cost V 3 bases and J 0 bases, with 6 bases left between them. The CDR3 protein is CASSMGNSYNEQFF. The CDR3 DNA follows: TGTGCCAGTAGTATGGGAAACTCCTACAATGAGCAGTTCTTC.

The CDR3 spells CASSPPLGGTYNEQFF. DNA for the CDR3: TGTGCCAGCTCCCCGCCGCTGGGGGGGACCTACAATGAGCAGTTCTTC. V usage is TRBV18 and J usage is TRBJ2-1, with 7 positions matching TRBD2. With V trimmed by 6 bases and J by 2 bases, 10 bases remained unmatched. CDR3 length: 16 residues. Germline CDR1 reads KGHSH; CDR2 reads LQKENI.